This T cell receptor beta chain was observed in a study of cytomegalovirus exposure and HLA in healthy donors. It was with 60 Vbeta and 13 Jbeta primers that the PCR ran. Produced via immunoSEQ multiplex PCR; TCRdb's table is partial and in-frame only. The repertoire holds roughly 190,000 clones, with around 86% as singletons. The sample holds many counts of this clone. This CDR3 is 13 amino acids long. Unmatched junction bases numbered 6, after V lost 8 bases and J lost 2 bases. Germline assignment: CDR1 SGHRS and CDR2 YFSETQ. The genes are TRBV5-1 and TRBJ1-1; TRBD1 aligns across 7 bases. This TCR was recovered from a woman aged 50 to 60 in good health and CMV-seropositive. Material: PBMCs. The chain's CDR3 is CASGDRINTEAFF. The CDR3 nucleotides read TGCGCCAGTGGGGACAGAATTAACACTGAAGCTTTCTTT. Combining the CDR3 with reference TRBV5-1 and TRBJ1-1 gives the whole variable domain KAGVTQTPRYLIKTRGQQVTLSCSPISGHRSVSWYQQTPGQGLQFLFEYFSETQRNKGNFPGRFSGRQFSNSRSEMNVSTLELGDSALYLCASGDRINTEAFFGQGTRLTVV.